The clone carrying this T cell receptor (beta chain) was detected only a few times. Its antigen is not known. These data originate in a study of blood T cells in healthy people across ages. Findings and limits, study-wide: What prevented conclusive comparison of naive and antigen-experienced cells was that PBMCs were unsorted. Observed TCR beta diversity per million T cells went down as age went up. This fall followed a roughly linear course with age.

Using a J-beta primer mix together with a sample-barcoded 5' primer, a second PCR was run for roughly 7 to 11 cycles. TCRdb called the 5' RACE reads again in MiXCR, with one record for every CDR3 protein. The sample has 1.5 million to 2 million distinct CDR3 sequences, about 32% seen once. CDR1 and CDR2 (germline): DFQATT, SNEGSKA (reference sequence). The CDR3 loop spans 15 amino acids. The V segment lost 3 bases and the J segment 2 bases; nucleotides outside the gene matches: 7. The donors, healthy Caucasians from Russia, were aged about 6 to 95. Sequencing was performed on blood. The TCR was taken from a woman in her 30s in good health. The chain joins TRBV20-1 to TRBJ2-3, with 8 nucleotides matching TRBD1. Here the CDR3 reads CSASVRDRHTDTQYF. As DNA, the CDR3 is TGCAGTGCTAGTGTCCGGGACAGGCACACAGATACGCAGTATTTT.